This is a list of T cell receptor beta chains from one sample in a study of vaccination effects on CD4 cells after COVID-19. No antigens are known for them. This table comes from immunoSEQ multiplex PCR, and its TCRdb copy is limited to in-frame clones, with some not included. The profile shows 45,000 to 65,000 clones, roughly 76% of them singletons. The sample here was CD4+ T cells from PBMCs cultured with HCoV-229E spike peptides, taken before COVID-19 vaccination. These receptors came from a human donor who received a COVID-19 vaccine. Each CDR3 is given with its conserved first and last residue. A D gene is named only where the DNA matches it firmly. Clone sizes are given selectively: once, few, many, or a class where the clone is expanded.

V: TRBV27
size: NA
length: 17
J: TRBJ2-2
D: TRBD1
CDR3: CASSPSLGQGRPGELFF
DNA: TGTGCCAGCAGTCCTTCCCTTGGACAGGGGAGGCCCGGGGAGCTGTTTTTT

V: TRBV7-3
size: NA
length: 13
J: TRBJ2-5
D: NA
CDR3: CASSLSVQETQYF
DNA: TGTGCCAGCAGCTTATCCGTCCAAGAGACCCAGTACTTC

V: TRBV7-3
size: once
length: 13
J: TRBJ2-5
D: TRBD1
CDR3: CASSPDRGETQYF
DNA: TGTGCCAGCAGCCCGGACAGGGGAGAGACCCAGTACTTC

V: TRBV25-1
size: NA
length: 12
J: TRBJ2-1
D: NA
CDR3: CASSELPMSRFF
DNA: TGTGCCAGCAGTGAATTACCGATGAGCCGTTTCTTC

V: TRBV4-1
size: NA
length: 16
J: TRBJ2-2
D: NA
CDR3: CASSRDGGVDTGELFF
DNA: TGCGCCAGCAGCCGGGACGGCGGGGTGGACACCGGGGAGCTGTTTTTT

V: TRBV24-1
size: NA
length: 14
J: TRBJ2-3
D: TRBD2
CDR3: CATSVRGGGDTQYF
DNA: TGTGCCACCAGTGTTCGCGGGGGTGGAGATACGCAGTATTTT

V: TRBV18
size: NA
length: 16
J: TRBJ1-3
D: NA
CDR3: CASSPQQLNSGNTIYF
DNA: TGTGCCAGCTCACCGCAACAGCTGAACTCTGGAAACACCATATATTTT

V: TRBV28
size: NA
length: 13
J: TRBJ1-4
D: NA
CDR3: CASSSLINEKLFF
DNA: TGTGCCAGCAGTTCGCTCATTAATGAAAAACTGTTTTTT

V: TRBV27
size: NA
length: 17
J: TRBJ1-6
D: TRBD1
CDR3: CASRRWQGGSYNSPLHF
DNA: TGTGCCAGCAGACGTTGGCAGGGGGGCTCCTATAATTCACCCCTCCACTTT

V: TRBV15
size: NA
length: 16
J: TRBJ2-3
D: TRBD1
CDR3: CATSRGTGEVRDTQYF
DNA: TGTGCCACCAGCAGAGGGACAGGGGAGGTGAGAGATACGCAGTATTTT

V: TRBV5-1
size: NA
length: 16
J: TRBJ2-1
D: TRBD2
CDR3: CASSLRSGGANNEQFF
DNA: TGCGCCAGCAGCTTGCGGAGCGGGGGGGCCAACAATGAGCAGTTCTTC

V: TRBV7-9
size: NA
length: 14
J: TRBJ1-4
D: TRBD1
CDR3: CASSSGGVPEKLFF
DNA: TGTGCCAGCAGCTCAGGGGGGGTACCTGAAAAACTGTTTTTT

V: TRBV5-1
size: NA
length: 20
J: TRBJ1-4
D: NA
CDR3: CASSHLFPLRPQAWNEKLFF
DNA: TGCGCCAGCAGCCATCTTTTCCCCCTAAGGCCTCAGGCTTGGAATGAAAAACTGTTTTTT

V: TRBV10-2
size: NA
length: 12
J: TRBJ1-5
D: TRBD1
CDR3: CASTSGGEPQHF
DNA: TGCGCCAGCACCTCAGGGGGAGAGCCCCAGCATTTT

V: TRBV6-1
size: NA
length: 16
J: TRBJ2-3
D: NA
CDR3: CASSEAGGSSTDTQYF
DNA: TGTGCCAGCAGTGAAGCGGGGGGTTCTAGCACAGATACGCAGTATTTT

V: TRBV7-2
size: NA
length: 15
J: TRBJ2-1
D: NA
CDR3: CASSFRQDPYNEQFF
DNA: TGTGCCAGCAGCTTTCGACAGGACCCTTACAATGAGCAGTTCTTC

V: TRBV4-1
size: once
length: 15
J: TRBJ2-5
D: TRBD2
CDR3: CASSGTSGGQETQYF
DNA: TGCGCCAGCAGCGGGACTAGCGGGGGGCAAGAGACCCAGTACTTC

V: TRBV2
size: NA
length: 16
J: TRBJ2-3
D: NA
CDR3: CASTLEATASTDTQYF
DNA: TGTGCCAGCACCCTTGAGGCTACCGCTAGCACAGATACGCAGTATTTT